Following are 13 T cell receptor beta chains from one sample sequenced in a study of lymphopenia after photon versus proton radiotherapy. Profiling relied on immunoSEQ multiplex PCR, and the TCRdb table lists in-frame clones only, not all of them. The table has approximately 25,000 clones, about 84% seen once. The specimen was peripheral blood, collected from a patient treated with proton-based radiotherapy. All receptors derive from a woman in her seventies with pancreatic cancer.

The chain carries TRBV6-1 and TRBJ2-7; maybe TRBD2 (6 bases). The CDR3 contains 14 residues. Germline CDR1 is MNHNS and CDR2 is SASEGT. V was shortened by 1 base and J by 4 bases, with 11 bases between the two germline ends. The CDR3 region is CASSEGGVPYEQYF. CDR3 bases: TGTGCCAGCAGTGAAGGCGGGGTTCCTTACGAGCAGTACTTC.

The genes are TRBV7-3 and TRBJ2-6; unclear D gene. CDR1 is SGHTA, CDR2 FQGTGA, per germline. The CDR3 contains 14 residues. V was cut by 2 bases and J by 0 bases, with 2 bases left in between. The CDR3 loop is CASSLGSGANVLTF. For the CDR3, the DNA is TGTGCCAGCAGCTTAGGCTCTGGGGCCAACGTCCTGACTTTC.

This rearrangement joins TRBV7-6 to TRBJ2-1; 9 positions match TRBD2. V lost 6 bases and J lost 5; bases outside the gene matches: 5. From germline, CDR1 is SGHVS and CDR2 FNYEAQ. The CDR3 is made up of 14 amino acids. The CDR3 DNA follows: TGTGCCAGCAGTCCTGGACTAGCGCACAATGAGCAGTTCTTC. This translates into CASSPGLAHNEQFF.

The gene calls are TRBV28 and TRBJ2-7; TRBD1 agrees at 9 bases. The J segment lost 6 bases and the V segment lost 7 bases, leaving 13 bases of the junction unmatched. Germline V CDR1 and CDR2: MDHEN, SYDVKM. This CDR3 is built from 15 residues. The CDR3 nucleotides read TGTGCCAGCATCACAGGGGGCAGAATATCGAGCGAGCAGTACTTC. It yields the protein CASITGGRISSEQYF.

The chain carries TRBV6-1 and TRBJ1-2; D is undetermined. The germline V gene has CDR1 MNHNS and CDR2 SASEGT. The CDR3 spans 12 residues. The V gene lost 8 bases and the J gene lost 8 bases, with 15 bases spanning the gap. CDR3 loop: CASGLPLGGYTF. CDR3 in DNA: TGTGCCAGCGGGCTCCCGCTGGGAGGCTACACCTTC.

The CDR3 protein is CAWTLTSAPGTEAFF. The CDR3 DNA reads TGTGCCTGGACGCTTACCTCGGCCCCGGGCACTGAAGCTTTCTTT. J is TRBJ1-1 and V is TRBV30, with D unclear. Between the trimmed V and J ends, which lost 4 bases and 4 bases, there was a span of 19 bases. The CDR3 loop spans 15 amino acids. Germline V gene lookup returns CDR1 GTSNPN and CDR2 SVGIG (reference sequence).

The count of this clone is one. The chain joins TRBV11-2 to TRBJ1-1; no reliable D call. The CDR3 extends over 15 amino acids. Trimming removed 7 bases at V and 0 bases at J, with 15 bases between. Per the germline V gene, CDR1 is SGHAT and CDR2 is FQNNGV. CDR3: CASTFTRLMNTEAFF. CDR3 sequence (DNA): TGTGCCAGCACCTTTACACGGCTGATGAACACTGAAGCTTTCTTT.

The CDR3 region has the DNA TGTGCCAGCAGCTCGACTAGCGGGATAACAGATACGCAGTATTTT. Protein sequence: CASSSTSGITDTQYF. The chain employs TRBV7-3 and TRBJ2-3, with 11 bases aligning to TRBD2. Germline V gene data show CDR1 as SGHTA and CDR2 as FQGTGA. The CDR3 length is 15 residues. With 4 bases clipped from V and 3 bases from J, the junction kept 3 bases outside the gene matches.

V and J are TRBV28 and TRBJ1-1, with D unclear. Germline CDR1 is MDHEN and CDR2 is SYDVKM. The CDR3 totals 13 residues. The V end lost 4 bases, the J end lost 1 base, and 7 bases lay between the germline ends. CDR3 region: CASSSLPNTEAFF. CDR3 sequence (DNA): TGTGCCAGCAGTTCCCTCCCGAACACTGAAGCTTTCTTT. Supplemented by reference TRBV28 and TRBJ1-1, the full variable domain reads DVKVTQSSRYLVKRTGEKVFLECVQDMDHENMFWYRQDPGLGLRLIYFSYDVKMKEKGDIPEGYSVSREKKERFSLILESASTNQTSMYLCASSSLPNTEAFFGQGTRLTVV.

This rearrangement joins TRBV19 to TRBJ1-1, with D hard to call. V was trimmed by 6 bases and J by 7 bases, leaving 9 bases between them. This CDR3 has 11 residues. Germline CDR1 LNHDA, CDR2 SQIVND (reference sequence). CDR3 nucleotides: TGTGCCAGTAGGGTTAACTATGAAGCTTTCTTT. Its translation: CASRVNYEAFF. Together with reference TRBV19 and TRBJ1-1, the CDR3 gives the full variable domain: DGGITQSPKYLFRKEGQNVTLSCEQNLNHDAMYWYRQDPGQGLRLIYYSQIVNDFQKGDIAEGYSVSREKKESFPLTVTSAQKNPTAFYLCASRVNYEAFFGQGTRLTVV.

J is TRBJ2-1 and V is TRBV7-9; D not resolved. Germline V gives CDR1 SEHNR, CDR2 FQNEAQ (reference sequence). V lost 10 bases, J lost 8 bases, and 9 bases lay in between. This CDR3 has 10 residues. CDR3 DNA sequence: TGTGCCACCCAAGCTCATGAGCAGTTCTTC. Translating it yields CATQAHEQFF.

This clone came up once. The V call is TRBV9, the J call TRBJ2-3; 13 nucleotides line up with TRBD2. With V trimmed by 0 bases and J by 4 bases, 11 bases remained unmatched. The CDR3 has 19 amino acids. Germline values: CDR1 SGDLS, CDR2 YYNGEE. Written as DNA, the CDR3 is TGTGCCAGCAGCGTAGTCCCTACATTCGGACTAGCGGGAGCAGATACGCAGTATTTT. Its protein product is CASSVVPTFGLAGADTQYF.

The chain uses TRBV6-5 and TRBJ2-3; D not certain. V lost 0 bases to trimming and J lost 0 bases, with 10 bases between them. The CDR3 sequence is 16 residues long. Germline-derived CDR1 and CDR2 are MNHEY and SVGAGI. CDR3 residues: CASSYSLMTSTDTQYF. CDR3 DNA sequence: TGTGCCAGCAGTTACTCGCTAATGACTAGCACAGATACGCAGTATTTT.